The 29 T cell receptor beta chains listed next were all sequenced from one sample in a study of blood T cell repertoires in COVID-19 (dated by TCRdb to the early 2020s). The library relied on the immunoSEQ multiplex PCR assay. Not all clones reach the TCRdb copy of this immuneACCESS table, which keeps in-frame sequences only. Checked studies attribute under half of the gap to unresolved V genes and leave the rest unexplained. Counted in this sample were around 310,000 clones; around nine tenths of them appeared once. The top ten clones comprise about 5% of the sample. The sample taken for sequencing was PBMCs or T cells enriched from blood (not recorded which). Receptor source: a man aged 30-40 years who had recovered from COVID-19.

This sequence joins TRBV9 and TRBJ2-7; D might be TRBD1 (6 bases). V was clipped by 4 bases and J by 4 bases, with 15 bases between them. CDR1 is SGDLS and CDR2 is YYNGEE in the germline V gene. This CDR3 spans 14 amino acids. The CDR3 protein is CASSPGQPPYEQYF. CDR3 DNA sequence: TGTGCCAGCAGCCCCGGACAGCCTCCTTACGAGCAGTACTTC.

The rearrangement links TRBV5-5 to TRBJ2-7; 14 bases agree with TRBD2. Germline trimming cut 4 bases from V and 4 bases from J; bases unmatched to any gene: 4. CDR3 size: 15 residues. Germline values: CDR1 SGHKS, CDR2 YYEKEE (reference sequence). This chain's CDR3 is CASSTGTSGGYEQYF. CDR3 nucleotides: TGTGCCAGCAGCACCGGGACTAGCGGGGGTTACGAGCAGTACTTC. Based on the CDR3 plus reference TRBV5-5 and TRBJ2-7, the full variable domain is DAGVTQSPTHLIKTRGQQVTLRCSPISGHKSVSWYQQVLGQGPQFIFQYYEKEERGRGNFPDRFSARQFPNYSSELNVNALLLGDSALYLCASSTGTSGGYEQYFGPGTRLTVT.

This rearrangement joins TRBV11-1 to TRBJ2-5, with 10 nucleotides matching TRBD1. CDR3 length: 15 residues. Germline assignment: CDR1 SGHAT and CDR2 FQDESV (reference sequence). V lost 7 bases and J lost 4; bases outside the gene matches: 9. As DNA, the CDR3 is TGTGCCAGCACCCGGACAGGGGGTGAGGGAGAGACCCAGTACTTC. It codes for CASTRTGGEGETQYF.

V gene TRBV29-1 combines with J gene TRBJ1-1; possibly TRBD1 for D (5 bases). The germline V and J ends were trimmed by 4 bases and 5 bases, with 14 bases remaining between them. Per germline, CDR1 SQVTM and CDR2 ANQGSEA. The CDR3 extends over 13 amino acids. The CDR3 DNA reads TGCAGCGTTGCGCCAGGGCGCCGTACTGAAGCTTTCTTT. Its protein product is CSVAPGRRTEAFF.

This clone was picked up a small number of times. This chain joins TRBV5-1 and TRBJ1-6, with D tentatively TRBD1 (6 bases). The CDR3 is 16 residues long. Between the trimmed V and J ends, which lost 4 bases and 7 bases, there was a span of 18 bases. In germline, CDR1 is SGHRS, CDR2 YFSETQ. CDR3 sequence: CASSLDRPIGNSPLHF. Here the CDR3 DNA reads TGCGCCAGCAGCCTCGACAGGCCGATAGGGAATTCACCCCTCCACTTT.

The J gene is TRBJ1-2, the V gene TRBV4-1; D is undetermined. Germline CDR1 is MGHRA and CDR2 is YSYEKL. There are 14 residues in the CDR3. V lost 1 base and J 4 bases, leaving 10 bases between the germline ends. The CDR3 reads CASSQAGESYGYTF. The CDR3 coding sequence is TGCGCCAGCAGCCAAGCGGGAGAGAGCTATGGCTACACCTTC.

The CDR3: CAISPGAPYEQYF. The CDR3 DNA is TGTGCCATCAGCCCAGGGGCCCCCTACGAGCAGTACTTC. This chain uses TRBV10-3 with TRBJ2-7, with a tentative D call TRBD1 (6 bases). V was pared by 6 bases and J by 2 bases, with 11 bases between. Germline CDR1 ENHRY, CDR2 SYGVKD. The CDR3 is 13 amino acids.

This clone was observed a single time. This rearrangement joins TRBV6-5 to TRBJ2-7; 12 bases agree with TRBD2. Germline CDR1 is MNHEY and CDR2 is SVGAGI. CDR3 length equals 15 residues. Trimming removed 7 bases from V and 3 bases from J; junction bases left unmatched: 7. This chain's CDR3 is CASILTSGGIYEQYF. The CDR3 DNA sequence: TGTGCCAGCATTTTGACTAGCGGGGGCATCTACGAGCAGTACTTC.

This sequence joins TRBV25-1 and TRBJ1-4; D gene uncertain. Trimming stripped 5 bases from V and 4 bases from J, with 11 bases between. The CDR3 runs to 14 residues. The V gene's germline CDR1 is MGHDK and CDR2 SYGVNS. The CDR3 DNA follows: TGTGCCAGCAGTTCGGAGGGATATAATGAAAAACTGTTTTTT. Its protein is CASSSEGYNEKLFF.

This clone occurred once. V usage is TRBV7-2 and J usage is TRBJ2-7; TRBD2 matches at 14 bases. From germline, CDR1 is SGHTA and CDR2 FQGNSA. Losses at the gene ends were 1 base for V and 5 bases for J; bases not matched to a gene: 7. The CDR3 runs to 17 residues. This CDR3 is CASSLVGTSGGSDEQYF. The CDR3 DNA reads TGTGCCAGCAGCTTAGTCGGGACTAGCGGGGGCTCGGACGAGCAGTACTTC.

V usage is TRBV6-1 and J usage is TRBJ2-7; 10 nucleotides agree with TRBD1. Losses at the gene ends were 2 bases for V and 4 bases for J; bases not matched to a gene: 5. This CDR3 is 15 amino acids long. Germline CDR1 and CDR2: MNHNS and SASEGT. The CDR3 region has the DNA TGTGCCAGCAGTGAACCGGGACAGGGGTTTTACGAGCAGTACTTC. It specifies CASSEPGQGFYEQYF.

The chain employs TRBV10-3 and TRBJ1-2, with no clear D. CDR3 length: 11 amino acids. Germline CDR1 ENHRY, CDR2 SYGVKD. V lost 3 bases and J 5 bases, leaving 4 bases between the germline ends. The CDR3 spells CAISDRYGYTF. The CDR3 nucleotides read TGTGCCATCAGTGACAGATATGGCTACACCTTC.

This rearrangement joins TRBV2 to TRBJ1-4; 9 nucleotides align to TRBD1. With 5 bases clipped from V and 0 bases from J, the junction kept 4 bases outside the gene matches. Germline V CDR1 and CDR2: SNHLY, FYNNEI. This CDR3 is 16 amino acids long. The chain's CDR3 is CASSRTGVSTNEKLFF. CDR3 bases: TGTGCCAGCAGTAGGACAGGGGTGTCAACTAATGAAAAACTGTTTTTT.

The rearrangement uses TRBV7-2 and TRBJ2-1; 7 positions agree with TRBD2. V shed 2 bases, J shed 4 bases, and the junction held 2 bases outside the gene matches. The CDR3 contains 14 residues. The germline gives CDR1 SGHTA, CDR2 FQGNSA. In DNA, the CDR3 is TGTGCCAGCAGCTTAAGGGGACTATACAATGAGCAGTTCTTC. Translation gives CASSLRGLYNEQFF.

CDR3 amino acids: CASSPHSNQPQHF. DNA for the CDR3: TGTGCCAGCAGCCCCCATAGCAATCAGCCCCAGCATTTT. This rearrangement joins TRBV9 to TRBJ1-5, with D hard to call. V lost 4 bases and J lost 0, with 5 bases in between. The CDR3 has 13 amino acids. CDR1 and CDR2 from the germline V gene are SGDLS and YYNGEE. Complete variable domain (other parts from reference TRBV9 and TRBJ1-5): DSGVTQTPKHLITATGQRVTLRCSPRSGDLSVYWYQQSLDQGLQFLIQYYNGEERAKGNILERFSAQQFPDLHSELNLSSLELGDSALYFCASSPHSNQPQHFGDGTRLSIL.

The rearrangement uses TRBV29-1 and TRBJ2-7; D possibly corresponds to TRBD1 (6 bases). V lost 5 bases, J lost 4 bases, and 6 bases lay in between. This CDR3 is built from 10 residues. Germline CDR1 is SQVTM and CDR2 is ANQGSEA. CDR3: CSVQGYEQYF. The CDR3 nucleotides read TGCAGCGTTCAGGGGTACGAGCAGTACTTC.

The chain combines TRBV5-6 with TRBJ2-5; 13 bases fit TRBD2. This CDR3 is 15 amino acids long. The germline V gene has CDR1 SGHDT and CDR2 YYEEEE. V gave up 1 base and J gave up 7 bases; unmatched junction bases: 4. Here the CDR3 reads CASSLTTSGGPTQYF. The CDR3 DNA is TGTGCCAGCAGCTTGACGACTAGCGGGGGGCCGACCCAGTACTTC.

The sample holds one count of this clone. Written as DNA, the CDR3 is TGTGCCAGCAGGGGGGGGTTCGACGAGCAGTACTTC. This codes for CASRGGFDEQYF. The V call is TRBV6-5, the J call TRBJ2-7, with 7 bases identical to TRBD2. The V gene end was trimmed by 6 bases and the J gene end by 5 bases; junction bases not matched to a gene: 4. Per germline, CDR1 MNHEY and CDR2 SVGAGI. The CDR3 is 12 residues long.

The sample holds a few counts of this clone. J is TRBJ1-6 and V is TRBV7-8; D not resolved. CDR3 length: 16 amino acids. The V and J ends lost 3 bases and 6 bases respectively, with 15 bases between them. The germline gives CDR1 SGHVS, CDR2 FQNEAQ. CDR3 DNA sequence: TGTGCCAGCAGCTTCCTTGCCGGCCCGGGTAATTCACCCCTCCACTTT. It encodes CASSFLAGPGNSPLHF.

This clone was seen a single time. The V and J genes are TRBV28 and TRBJ1-2; 7 nucleotides line up with TRBD1. Germline CDR1 is MDHEN and CDR2 is SYDVKM. The V and J ends lost 5 bases and 7 bases, in that order; junction bases with no gene match: 10. The CDR3 is 14 amino acids. The CDR3 loop is CASSVTGAYGGYTF. CDR3 in DNA: TGTGCCAGCAGTGTTACAGGGGCGTATGGTGGCTACACCTTC.

This chain connects TRBV15 to TRBJ1-1, with D unresolved. V was cut by 0 bases and J by 1 base, with 9 bases left in between. Looked up from germline, CDR1 is LNHNV and CDR2 is YYDKDF (reference sequence). The CDR3 spans 15 residues. The CDR3 is CATSRDRETNTEAFF. The CDR3 nucleotides read TGTGCCACCAGCAGAGATAGGGAGACGAACACTGAAGCTTTCTTT.

This chain connects TRBV19 to TRBJ2-2; D call uncertain. V dropped 8 bases and J dropped 0 bases, with 7 bases sitting between them. Germline V gives CDR1 LNHDA, CDR2 SQIVND (reference sequence). The CDR3 runs 13 residues. CDR3 loop: CASGGPNTGELFF. In nucleotides, the CDR3 is TGTGCCAGTGGTGGCCCGAACACCGGGGAGCTGTTTTTT. The whole variable domain, filled in from reference TRBV19 and TRBJ2-2, reads DGGITQSPKYLFRKEGQNVTLSCEQNLNHDAMYWYRQDPGQGLRLIYYSQIVNDFQKGDIAEGYSVSREKKESFPLTVTSAQKNPTAFYLCASGGPNTGELFFGEGSRLTVL.

This chain uses TRBV15 with TRBJ2-7; 10 bases fit TRBD2. J was trimmed by 2 bases and V by 8 bases; bases with no gene match: 15. The CDR3 extends over 17 amino acids. The germline CDR1 and CDR2 sequences are LNHNV and YYDKDF (reference sequence). CDR3 residues: CATSRRIAGGYPYEQYF. The CDR3 bases are TGTGCCACCTCACGGAGAATAGCGGGGGGTTATCCCTACGAGCAGTACTTC.

The rearrangement joins TRBV7-2 to TRBJ1-1, with 7 bases fitting TRBD1. The CDR3 has 16 residues. The junction had 12 bases not matched to a gene; V was cut back by 5 bases and J by 3 bases. The V gene's germline CDR1 is SGHTA and CDR2 FQGNSA. The CDR3 DNA reads TGTGCCAGCAGCGTACAGGGGTGGTTTGGGGACACTGAAGCTTTCTTT. Translating it yields CASSVQGWFGDTEAFF.

The table lists this clone with a few counts. V gene TRBV9 combines with J gene TRBJ1-2; the D is unclear. Germline V gene data show CDR1 as SGDLS and CDR2 as YYNGEE. Trimming shortened V by 4 bases and J by 2 bases, and 12 bases separated the two germline ends. The CDR3 has 14 residues. DNA of the CDR3: TGTGCCAGCAGCCCAAGTCGGGGAAACTATGGCTACACCTTC. It specifies CASSPSRGNYGYTF.

The chain employs TRBV11-2 and TRBJ2-1; 10 bases map to TRBD2. Germline lookup yields CDR1 SGHAT and CDR2 FQNNGV. The trim removed 8 bases at V and 7 bases at J, leaving 8 bases unmatched. CDR3 size: 14 residues. CDR3 region: CASGSGGGWNEQFF. The CDR3 nucleotides read TGTGCCAGCGGAAGCGGGGGGGGCTGGAATGAGCAGTTCTTC.

This rearrangement joins TRBV3-1 (or the pseudogene TRBV3-2) to TRBJ2-2; 9 positions match TRBD1. The V and J ends lost 4 bases and 6 bases, in that order; junction bases with no gene match: 9. The germline gives CDR1 LGHDT, CDR2 YNNKEL (reference sequence). The CDR3 has 16 residues. CDR3 bases: TGTGCCAGCAGCCTAAGGGACAGGGTTCGCGCCGGGGAGCTGTTTTTT. It translates to CASSLRDRVRAGELFF.

This chain links TRBV7-6 with TRBJ2-3, with TRBD2 matching over 14 bases. This CDR3 is 17 amino acids long. V lost 1 base to trimming and J lost 5 bases; unmatched junction nucleotides: 5. In germline, CDR1 is SGHVS, CDR2 FNYEAQ. The CDR3 bases are TGTGCCAGCAGCTTAGTCCAAGGGACTAGCGGGGGAGATACGCAGTATTTT. Residues: CASSLVQGTSGGDTQYF.

V usage is TRBV5-1 and J usage is TRBJ1-2; the D gene is possibly TRBD1 (5 bases). The germline CDR1 and CDR2 sequences are SGHRS and YFSETQ. V was cut by 0 bases and J by 3 bases, with 15 bases left in between. This CDR3 spans 16 amino acids. CDR3 in DNA: TGCGCCAGCAGCTTGGATATGCCGGGGGTGGACTATGGCTACACCTTC. It yields the protein CASSLDMPGVDYGYTF.